This record looks at one T cell receptor beta chain sequence and its context. This record belongs to a study of control samples from healthy donors and cancer patients. Unmatched junction bases numbered 5, after V lost 6 bases and J lost 0 bases. Germline values: CDR1 MNHEY, CDR2 SMNVEV (reference sequence). The CDR3 runs 17 residues. Profiled with immunoSEQ multiplex PCR; TCRdb holds only in-frame clones, not every one. The data contain 80,000 or so clones, around 94% of them singletons. V usage is TRBV27 and J usage is TRBJ2-3; 14 positions agree with TRBD2. The sequence was obtained from a woman aged 40-49 years in good health. The sample comprised blood. The CDR3 DNA reads TGTGCCAGCAGAAACGGACTAGCGGGAGGAAGCACAGATACGCAGTATTTT. Its protein product is CASRNGLAGGSTDTQYF.